This T cell receptor (beta chain) was recorded in a study of response to subunit inactivated influenza vaccine. General study findings and limits: Every seasonal influenza vaccination brings in few new T cells, the authors suggested.

TCRdb re-called the RT-PCR reads with MiXCR, one entry per CDR3 protein. The table has 650,000 to 850,000 distinct CDR3 sequences, roughly 14% seen once; the top ten hold around 7.3%. There are 17 residues in the CDR3. V lost 8 bases to trimming and J lost 0 bases; unmatched junction nucleotides: 9. Germline V gene sequence: CDR1 DFQATT, CDR2 SNEGSKA (reference sequence). As concerns this clonotype: Its antigen is still unknown.

This receptor was obtained from a man aged 50 to 59 who received an inactivated influenza vaccine. The rearrangement uses TRBV20-1 and TRBJ2-2; 13 positions match TRBD2. Sequenced here: PBMCs from blood, sampled around 15 days before vaccination. CDR3 sequence (DNA): TGCAGTACCCCAGGGACTAGCGGGGCCTCGAACACCGGGGAGCTGTTTTTT. Encoded protein: CSTPGTSGASNTGELFF.